This T cell receptor beta chain was observed in a study of T-cell reconstitution after alpha-beta-depleted transplantation in children. This clonotype was seen a few times. The antigen remains unidentified. Unique molecular identifiers featured in how the TCRbeta library was prepared. From the PCR reads, TCRdb called clonotypes with MiXCR, one entry per CDR3 protein. Seen here are roughly 310,000 distinct CDR3 sequences, more than 20% observed once, and the top ten hold approximately 11%. Whole-study results and caveats: Day-60 TCRbeta diversity that was high in some patients was derived from surviving recipient T cells and thymic progenitors. Newly produced T cells mostly accounted for T-cell counts and diversity one year post-transplant.

The CDR3 loop spans 14 amino acids. V was shortened by 2 bases and J by 0 bases, with 8 bases between the two germline ends. Germline V lookup: CDR1 SGHAT, CDR2 FQNNGV. The chain recombines TRBV11-2 with TRBJ2-7; no clear D. This specimen consisted of PBMCs, mostly from graft donor cells, obtained 180 days after TCRalphabeta/CD19-depleted stem cell transplant. The sequence was collected from a male patient aged 10 to 17 who had a stem cell transplant for acute lymphoblastic leukemia, so the T cells may come from the graft donor. The CDR3 sequence is CASSLYSRSYEQYF. Here the CDR3 DNA reads TGTGCCAGCAGCTTATACAGCCGCTCCTACGAGCAGTACTTC.